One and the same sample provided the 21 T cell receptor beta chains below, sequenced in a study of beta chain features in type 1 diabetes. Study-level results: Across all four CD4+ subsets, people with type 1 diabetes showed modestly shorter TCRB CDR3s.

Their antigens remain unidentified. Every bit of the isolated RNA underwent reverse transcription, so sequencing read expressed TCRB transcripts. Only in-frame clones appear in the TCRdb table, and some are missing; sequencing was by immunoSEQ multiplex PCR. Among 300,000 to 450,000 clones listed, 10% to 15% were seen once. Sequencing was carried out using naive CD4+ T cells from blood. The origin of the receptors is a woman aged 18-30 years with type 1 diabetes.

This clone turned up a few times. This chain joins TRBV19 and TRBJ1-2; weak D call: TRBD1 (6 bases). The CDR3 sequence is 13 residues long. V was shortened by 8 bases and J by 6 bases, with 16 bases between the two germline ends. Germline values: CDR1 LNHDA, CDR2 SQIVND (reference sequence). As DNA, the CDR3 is TGTGCCAGTGGCGACAGGCCGAGGGATGGCTACACCTTC. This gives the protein CASGDRPRDGYTF.

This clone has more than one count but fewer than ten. The CDR3: CATGLALGTQYF. DNA for the CDR3: TGTGCCACCGGACTAGCACTTGGGACCCAGTACTTC. The chain recombines TRBV15 with TRBJ2-5; 8 bases map to TRBD2. Germline-derived CDR1 and CDR2 are LNHNV and YYDKDF (reference sequence). V lost 8 bases and J lost 7; bases outside the gene matches: 6. The CDR3 is 12 residues long.

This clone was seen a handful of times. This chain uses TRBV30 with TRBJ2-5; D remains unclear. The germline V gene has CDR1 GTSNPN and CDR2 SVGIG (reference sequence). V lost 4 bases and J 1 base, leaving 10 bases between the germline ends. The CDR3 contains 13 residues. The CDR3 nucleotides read TGTGCCTGGAATTTGGCGGCCCAAGAGACCCAGTACTTC. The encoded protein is CAWNLAAQETQYF.

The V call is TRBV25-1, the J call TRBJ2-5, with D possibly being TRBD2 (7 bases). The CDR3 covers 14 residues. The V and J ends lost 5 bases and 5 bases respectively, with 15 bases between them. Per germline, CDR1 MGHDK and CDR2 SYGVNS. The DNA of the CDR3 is TGTGCCAGCAGTTTAGGGGGGGCGGGCGAGACCCAGTACTTC. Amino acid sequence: CASSLGGAGETQYF.

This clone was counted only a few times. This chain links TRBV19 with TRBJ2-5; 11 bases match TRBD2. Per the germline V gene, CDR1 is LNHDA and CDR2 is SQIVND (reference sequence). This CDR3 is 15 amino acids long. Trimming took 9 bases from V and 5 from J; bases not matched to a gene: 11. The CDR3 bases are TGTGCCAGCCGCCCGTACGCTAGCGGGGGGGAGACCCAGTACTTC. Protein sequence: CASRPYASGGETQYF.

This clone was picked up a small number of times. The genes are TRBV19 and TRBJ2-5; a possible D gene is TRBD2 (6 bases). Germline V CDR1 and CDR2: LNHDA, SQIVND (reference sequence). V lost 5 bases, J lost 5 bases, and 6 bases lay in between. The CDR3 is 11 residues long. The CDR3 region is CASSRGETQYF. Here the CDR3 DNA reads TGTGCCAGTAGTCGGGGGGAGACCCAGTACTTC.

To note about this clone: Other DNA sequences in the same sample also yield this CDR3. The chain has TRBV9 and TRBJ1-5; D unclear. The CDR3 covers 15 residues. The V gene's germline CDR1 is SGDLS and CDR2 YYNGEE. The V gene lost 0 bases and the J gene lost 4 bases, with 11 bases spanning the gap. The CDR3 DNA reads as TGTGCCAGCAGCGTAGGTGAGGGAGGTAATCAGCCCCAGCATTTT. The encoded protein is CASSVGEGGNQPQHF. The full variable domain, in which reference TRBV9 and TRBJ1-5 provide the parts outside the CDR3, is DSGVTQTPKHLITATGQRVTLRCSPRSGDLSVYWYQQSLDQGLQFLIQYYNGEERAKGNILERFSAQQFPDLHSELNLSSLELGDSALYFCASSVGEGGNQPQHFGDGTRLSIL.

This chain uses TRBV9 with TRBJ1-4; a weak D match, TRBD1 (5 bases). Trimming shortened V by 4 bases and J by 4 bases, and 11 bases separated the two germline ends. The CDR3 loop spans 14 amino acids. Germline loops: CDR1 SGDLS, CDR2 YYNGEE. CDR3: CASSRGTVNEKLFF. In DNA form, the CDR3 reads TGTGCCAGCAGCAGGGGAACAGTTAATGAAAAACTGTTTTTT.

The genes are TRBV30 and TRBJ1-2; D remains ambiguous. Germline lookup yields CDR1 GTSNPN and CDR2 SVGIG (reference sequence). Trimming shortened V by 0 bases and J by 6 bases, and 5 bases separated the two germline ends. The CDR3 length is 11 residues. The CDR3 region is CAWSVLDGYTF. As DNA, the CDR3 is TGTGCCTGGAGTGTACTTGATGGCTACACCTTC.

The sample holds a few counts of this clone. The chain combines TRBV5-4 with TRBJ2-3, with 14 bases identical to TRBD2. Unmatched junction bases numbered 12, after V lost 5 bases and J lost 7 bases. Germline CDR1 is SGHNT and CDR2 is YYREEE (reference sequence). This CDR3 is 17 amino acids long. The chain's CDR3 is CASSSGLAGGLRNTQYF. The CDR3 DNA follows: TGTGCCAGCAGTTCCGGACTAGCGGGAGGTTTAAGAAATACGCAGTATTTT.

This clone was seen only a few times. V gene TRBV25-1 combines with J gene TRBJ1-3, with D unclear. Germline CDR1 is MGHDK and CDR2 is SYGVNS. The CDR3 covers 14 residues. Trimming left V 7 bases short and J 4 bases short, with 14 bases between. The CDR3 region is CASTAAATGNTIYF. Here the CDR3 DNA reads TGTGCCAGCACCGCGGCGGCAACCGGAAACACCATATATTTT.

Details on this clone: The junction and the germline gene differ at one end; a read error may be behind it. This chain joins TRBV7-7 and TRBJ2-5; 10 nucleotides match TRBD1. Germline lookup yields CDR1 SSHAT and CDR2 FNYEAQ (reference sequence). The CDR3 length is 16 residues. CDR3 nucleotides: TGTGCTAGCAGCTTAGGGACAGGGGCGCCTCAAGAGACCCAGTACTTC. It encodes CASSLGTGAPQETQYF.

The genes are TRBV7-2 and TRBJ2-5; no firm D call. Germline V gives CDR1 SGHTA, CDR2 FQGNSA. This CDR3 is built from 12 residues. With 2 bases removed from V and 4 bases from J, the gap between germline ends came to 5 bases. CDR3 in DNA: TGTGCCAGCAGCTTATACGGAGAGACCCAGTACTTC. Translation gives CASSLYGETQYF.

DNA for the CDR3: TGTGCCAGCAGCTTGACCGGGACTGAAGCTTTCTTT. Translation gives CASSLTGTEAFF. The chain joins TRBV5-4 to TRBJ1-1; D remains ambiguous. This CDR3 spans 12 amino acids. Germline-derived CDR1 and CDR2 are SGHNT and YYREEE (reference sequence). V lost 1 base and J 5 bases, leaving 6 bases between the germline ends. Combining the CDR3 with reference TRBV5-4 and TRBJ1-1 gives the whole variable domain ETGVTQSPTHLIKTRGQQVTLRCSSQSGHNTVSWYQQALGQGPQFIFQYYREEENGRGNFPPRFSGLQFPNYSSELNVNALELDDSALYLCASSLTGTEAFFGQGTRLTVV.

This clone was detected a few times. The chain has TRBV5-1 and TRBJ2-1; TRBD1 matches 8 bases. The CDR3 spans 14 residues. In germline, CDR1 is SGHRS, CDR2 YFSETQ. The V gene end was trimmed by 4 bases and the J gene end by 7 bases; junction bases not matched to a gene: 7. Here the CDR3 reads CASSVRQGRNEQFF. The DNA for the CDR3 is TGCGCCAGCAGCGTACGACAGGGGCGAAATGAGCAGTTCTTC.

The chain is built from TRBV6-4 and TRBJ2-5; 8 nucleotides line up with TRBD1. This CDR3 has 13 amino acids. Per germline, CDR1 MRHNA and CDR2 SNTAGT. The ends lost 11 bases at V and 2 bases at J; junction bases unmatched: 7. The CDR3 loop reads CAGLTGAQETQYF. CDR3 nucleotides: TGTGCCGGATTGACAGGGGCTCAAGAGACCCAGTACTTC.

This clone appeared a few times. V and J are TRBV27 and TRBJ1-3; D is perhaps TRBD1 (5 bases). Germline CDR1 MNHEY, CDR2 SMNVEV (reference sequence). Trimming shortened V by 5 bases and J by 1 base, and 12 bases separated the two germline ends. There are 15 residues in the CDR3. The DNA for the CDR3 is TGTGCCAGCAGTGAACAGGCGCTATCTGGAAACACCATATATTTT. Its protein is CASSEQALSGNTIYF.

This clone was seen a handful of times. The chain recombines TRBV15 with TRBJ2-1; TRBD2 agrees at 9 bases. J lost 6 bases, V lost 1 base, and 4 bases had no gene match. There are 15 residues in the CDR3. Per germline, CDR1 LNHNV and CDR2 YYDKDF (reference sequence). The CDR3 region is CATSRGLADPNEQFF. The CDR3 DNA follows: TGTGCCACCAGCAGAGGACTAGCGGACCCCAATGAGCAGTTCTTC.

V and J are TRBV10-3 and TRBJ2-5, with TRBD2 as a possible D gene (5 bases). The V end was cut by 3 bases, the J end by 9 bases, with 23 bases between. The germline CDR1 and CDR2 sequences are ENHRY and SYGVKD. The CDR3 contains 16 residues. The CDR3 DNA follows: TGTGCCATCAGTGAAGCCCCCGGGATCACCAAGAGGGCCCAGTACTTC. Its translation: CAISEAPGITKRAQYF.

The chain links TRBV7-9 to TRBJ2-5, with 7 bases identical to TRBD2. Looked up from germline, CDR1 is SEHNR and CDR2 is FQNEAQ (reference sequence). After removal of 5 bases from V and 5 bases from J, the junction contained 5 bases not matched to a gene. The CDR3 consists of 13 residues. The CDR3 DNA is TGTGCCAGCAGCGCCTACGGGAGGGAGACCCAGTACTTC. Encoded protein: CASSAYGRETQYF.

CDR3 bases: TGTGCCACCAGCAGACCCCCGGGACAGCAGAACACTGAAGCTTTCTTT. It encodes CATSRPPGQQNTEAFF. The chain recombines TRBV15 with TRBJ1-1; TRBD1 matches at 7 bases. Per germline, CDR1 LNHNV and CDR2 YYDKDF (reference sequence). The CDR3 runs to 16 residues. Germline trimming cut 2 bases from V and 1 base from J; bases unmatched to any gene: 7.